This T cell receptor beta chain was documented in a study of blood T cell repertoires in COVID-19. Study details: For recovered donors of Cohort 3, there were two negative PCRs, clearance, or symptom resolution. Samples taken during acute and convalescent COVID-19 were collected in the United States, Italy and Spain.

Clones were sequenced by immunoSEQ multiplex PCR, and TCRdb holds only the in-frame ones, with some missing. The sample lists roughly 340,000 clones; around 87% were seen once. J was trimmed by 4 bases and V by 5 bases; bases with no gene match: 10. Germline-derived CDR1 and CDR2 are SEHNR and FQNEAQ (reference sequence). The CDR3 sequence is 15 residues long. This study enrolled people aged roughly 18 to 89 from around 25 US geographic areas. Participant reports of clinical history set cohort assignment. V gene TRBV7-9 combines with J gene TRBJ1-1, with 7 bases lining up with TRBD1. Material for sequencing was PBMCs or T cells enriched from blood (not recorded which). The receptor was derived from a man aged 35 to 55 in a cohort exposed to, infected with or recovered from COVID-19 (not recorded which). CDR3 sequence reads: CASSPRQGFVTEAFF. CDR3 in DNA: TGTGCCAGCAGCCCGCGACAGGGTTTCGTCACTGAAGCTTTCTTT.